The source of this T cell receptor beta chain is a study of post-analysis software for immune sequencing data. About the study: The cohort encompassed relapsing-remitting, secondary progressive and progressive-relapsing multiple sclerosis disease courses.

About this clonotype itself: Its matching antigen is unknown.

Sequencing libraries made from TCR beta cDNA carried unique molecular identifiers. From the PCR reads, TCRdb called clonotypes with MiXCR, one entry per CDR3 protein. The sample lists roughly 620,000 distinct CDR3 sequences, roughly 47% seen once, with more than 1.5% in the top ten. The study, taken as a whole, reports: Patients carried a handful of TRBV segments more frequently than controls did, and TRBV5-6, TRBV5-1 and TRBV20-1 were among them. Same-batch samples co-clustered strongly by F measure. Significantly decreased normalized Chao1 diversity was recorded for multiple sclerosis patients relative to controls.

CDR3 size: 16 residues. Unmatched junction bases numbered 5, after V lost 2 bases and J lost 0 bases. The gene calls are TRBV12-3 or TRBV12-4 and TRBJ2-7; 9 bases are a match to TRBD1. Sequences were obtained from blood. The TCR comes from a girl aged 10 to 17 with multiple sclerosis. The CDR3 loop is CASSLKGTGSSYEQYF. The CDR3 DNA sequence: TGTGCCAGCAGTTTAAAGGGGACAGGGAGCTCCTACGAGCAGTACTTC.